This TCR beta chain was recovered during a study of T cells after yellow fever vaccination. One entry per CDR3 protein, called by TCRdb with MiXCR from the 5' RACE reads. The sample shows approximately 330,000 distinct CDR3 sequences, approximately 13% of them seen only once. Study-level points and caveats: Abundant clonotypes from the bulk population could get into FACS-sorted repertoires as contaminants.

As for this clonotype: Its antigen remains unidentified.

CDR3 length equals 15 residues. The chain is built from TRBV21-1 and TRBJ2-7; the table gives TRBD1 as D, unverified against the DNA. TRBV21-1 counts as a pseudogene. The TCR originated in a man younger than 35 who received the YFV17D yellow fever vaccine. The source was CD4+ T cells sorted from PBMCs, collected 15 days after the yellow fever booster vaccination. CDR3: CASTYNNRDSYEQYV. The CDR3 bases are TGTGCCAGCACATACAATAACCGGGACAGCTACGAGCAGTACGTC.